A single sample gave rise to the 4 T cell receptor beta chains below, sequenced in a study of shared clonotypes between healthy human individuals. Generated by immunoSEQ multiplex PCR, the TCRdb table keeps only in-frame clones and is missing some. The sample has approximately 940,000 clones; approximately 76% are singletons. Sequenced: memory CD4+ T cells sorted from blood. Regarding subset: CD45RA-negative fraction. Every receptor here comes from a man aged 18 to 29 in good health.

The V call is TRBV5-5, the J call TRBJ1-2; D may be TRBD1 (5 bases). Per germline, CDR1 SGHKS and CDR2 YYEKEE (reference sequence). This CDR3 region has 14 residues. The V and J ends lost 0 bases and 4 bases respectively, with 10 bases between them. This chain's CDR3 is CASSLEDRSYGYTF. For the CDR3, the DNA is TGTGCCAGCAGCTTGGAAGACAGATCCTATGGCTACACCTTC.

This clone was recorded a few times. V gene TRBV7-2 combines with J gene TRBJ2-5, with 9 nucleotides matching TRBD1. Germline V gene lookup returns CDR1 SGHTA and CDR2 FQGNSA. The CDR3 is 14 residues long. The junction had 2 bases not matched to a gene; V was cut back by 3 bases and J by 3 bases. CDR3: CASSFGTGKETQYF. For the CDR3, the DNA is TGTGCCAGCAGCTTCGGGACAGGGAAAGAGACCCAGTACTTC. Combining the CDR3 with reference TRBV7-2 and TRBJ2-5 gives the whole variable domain GAGVSQSPSNKVTEKGKDVELRCDPISGHTALYWYRQSLGQGLEFLIYFQGNSAPDKSGLPSDRFSAERTGGSVSTLTIQRTQQEDSAVYLCASSFGTGKETQYFGPGTRLLVL.

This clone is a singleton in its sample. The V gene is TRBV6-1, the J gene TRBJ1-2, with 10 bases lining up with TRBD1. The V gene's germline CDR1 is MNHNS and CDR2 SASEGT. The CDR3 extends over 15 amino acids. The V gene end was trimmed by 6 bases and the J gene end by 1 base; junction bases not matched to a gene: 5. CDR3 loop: CASRSTGGINYGYTF. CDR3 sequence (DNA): TGTGCCAGCAGATCGACAGGGGGCATTAACTATGGCTACACCTTC.

The CDR3 DNA sequence: TGCGCCAGCAGCCTAGGACCGGGGGAGCAGTTCTTC. It yields the protein CASSLGPGEQFF. The V and J genes are TRBV5-1 and TRBJ2-1; D is perhaps TRBD2 (5 bases). The CDR3 contains 12 residues. Looked up from germline, CDR1 is SGHRS and CDR2 is YFSETQ. Trimming pared 4 bases from V and 10 bases from J, leaving 12 bases between.